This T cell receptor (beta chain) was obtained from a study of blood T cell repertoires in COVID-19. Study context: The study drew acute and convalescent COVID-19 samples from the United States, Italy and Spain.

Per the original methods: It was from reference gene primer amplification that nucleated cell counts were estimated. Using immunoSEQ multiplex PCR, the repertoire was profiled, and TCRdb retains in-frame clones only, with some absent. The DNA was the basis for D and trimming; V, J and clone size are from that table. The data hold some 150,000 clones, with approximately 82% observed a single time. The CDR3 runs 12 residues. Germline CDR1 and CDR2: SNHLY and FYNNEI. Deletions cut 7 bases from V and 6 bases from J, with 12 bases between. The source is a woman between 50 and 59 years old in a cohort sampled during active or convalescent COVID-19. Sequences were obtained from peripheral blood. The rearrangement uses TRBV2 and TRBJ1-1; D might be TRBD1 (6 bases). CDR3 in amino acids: CASTTGFPEAFF. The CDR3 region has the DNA TGTGCCAGCACTACAGGGTTCCCTGAAGCTTTCTTT.